The 6 T cell receptor beta chains reported below all come from one sample, sequenced in a study of identical twins. TCRdb redid the calling of the 5' RACE reads with MiXCR, one entry per CDR3 protein. The sample lists 1.5 million to 2 million distinct CDR3 sequences, 32% occurring once. The sequenced sample consisted of cord blood. The receptors here all came from a newborn girl in good health.

CDR3 sequence: CASSQESRGTDTQYF. The CDR3 DNA sequence: TGTGCCAGCAGCCAAGAGTCCCGGGGCACAGATACGCAGTATTTT. The chain joins TRBV4-2 to TRBJ2-3; D unclear. V was trimmed by 0 bases and J by 1 base, leaving 8 bases between them. The germline V gene encodes CDR1 LGHNA and CDR2 YNFKEQ. The CDR3 has 15 amino acids.

This clonotype was counted between two and nine times. The rearrangement uses TRBV6-6 and TRBJ2-7; TRBD2 matches at 14 bases. V was pared by 1 base and J by 7 bases, with 3 bases of the junction left unmatched. The V gene's germline CDR1 is MNHNY and CDR2 SVGAGI (reference sequence). The CDR3 has 15 residues. Here the CDR3 DNA reads TGTGCCAGCAGTTACTTGGGACTAGCGGGAGAAGAGCAGTACTTC. It specifies CASSYLGLAGEEQYF.

This clonotype has more than one count but fewer than ten. The chain joins TRBV21-1 to TRBJ1-4. TRBV21-1 is a known pseudogene. There are 15 residues in the CDR3. The CDR3 sequence is CASSNSKAGRGKLFF. The CDR3 DNA is TGTGCCAGCAGCAATTCGAAGGCAGGGAGGGGAAAACTGTTTTTT.

This clonotype has only a few counts. The gene calls are TRBV28 and TRBJ1-2; 9 nucleotides line up with TRBD1. The germline CDR1 and CDR2 sequences are MDHEN and SYDVKM. CDR3 length: 17 amino acids. J was trimmed by 2 bases and V by 6 bases; bases with no gene match: 13. The chain's CDR3 is CASSRPLQGARNYGYTF. The DNA for the CDR3 is TGTGCCAGCAGCCGACCCCTACAGGGGGCGCGCAACTATGGCTACACCTTC.

This clonotype was detected only a few times. The chain uses TRBV6-5 and TRBJ2-4; D gene unclear. This CDR3 has 14 residues. Germline CDR1 is MNHEY and CDR2 is SVGAGI. V was cut by 2 bases and J by 3 bases, with 8 bases left in between. The CDR3 loop reads CASSYVGSKNIQYF. Here the CDR3 DNA reads TGTGCCAGCAGTTACGTCGGCAGCAAAAACATTCAGTACTTC.

The chain has TRBV6-5 and TRBJ1-6, with no clear D. Germline CDR1 reads MNHEY; CDR2 reads SVGAGI. V lost 0 bases, J lost 4 bases, and 13 bases lay in between. This CDR3 region has 17 residues. CDR3 sequence (DNA): TGTGCCAGCAGTTACTCGACGGCCGGGGTTTATAATTCACCCCTCCACTTT. Protein product: CASSYSTAGVYNSPLHF.